This T cell receptor beta chain was captured in a study of T cells in Graves' hyperthyroidism and ophthalmopathy. General study points: A model of 13 V-J pairs discriminated ophthalmopathy from stable hyperthyroidism.

What was amplified from RNA transcripts were TCR beta CDR3 regions. TCR CDR3 underwent first-round RT-PCR with the HTBI primer set. TCRdb redid the calling of the multiplex PCR reads with MiXCR, one entry per CDR3 protein. The table has around 340,000 distinct CDR3 sequences, 15% to 20% seen once. The CDR3 runs 14 residues. The ends lost 3 bases at V and 0 bases at J; junction bases unmatched: 2. From germline, CDR1 is MDHEN and CDR2 SYDVKM. This clonotype appeared many times. The antigen is unknown. Patients were excluded because of uncontrolled infection, other autoimmune disease, pregnancy or lactation.

V is TRBV28 and J is TRBJ2-7, with 7 nucleotides matching TRBD1. Material for sequencing was blood. The TCR was taken from a woman aged 40 to 50 with Graves' ophthalmopathy. In DNA form, the CDR3 reads TGTGCCAGCAGTTTGAGGGGGCTCTCCTACGAGCAGTACTTC. This translates into CASSLRGLSYEQYF.